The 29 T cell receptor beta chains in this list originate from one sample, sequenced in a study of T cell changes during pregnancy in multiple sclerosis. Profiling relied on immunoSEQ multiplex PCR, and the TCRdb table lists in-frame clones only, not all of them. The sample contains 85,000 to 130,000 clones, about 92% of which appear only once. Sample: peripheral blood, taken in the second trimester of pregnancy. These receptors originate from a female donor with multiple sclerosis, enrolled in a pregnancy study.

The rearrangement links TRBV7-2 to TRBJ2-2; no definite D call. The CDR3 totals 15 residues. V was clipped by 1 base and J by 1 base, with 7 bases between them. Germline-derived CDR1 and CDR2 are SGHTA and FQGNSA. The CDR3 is CASSLVRLNTGELFF. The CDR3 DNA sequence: TGTGCCAGCAGCTTAGTGAGGCTGAACACCGGGGAGCTGTTTTTT.

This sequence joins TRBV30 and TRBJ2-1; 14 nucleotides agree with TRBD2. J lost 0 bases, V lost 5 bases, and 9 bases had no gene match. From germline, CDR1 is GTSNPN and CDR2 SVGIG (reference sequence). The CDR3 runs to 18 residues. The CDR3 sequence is CAWARTSGRTSSYNEQFF. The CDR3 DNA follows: TGTGCCTGGGCCCGGACTAGCGGGAGGACTAGCTCCTACAATGAGCAGTTCTTC.

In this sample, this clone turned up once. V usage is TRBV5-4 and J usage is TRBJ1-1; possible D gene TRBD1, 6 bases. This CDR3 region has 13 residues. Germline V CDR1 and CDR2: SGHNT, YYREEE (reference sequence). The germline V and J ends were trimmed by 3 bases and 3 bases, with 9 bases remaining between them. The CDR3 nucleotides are TGTGCCAGCAGCTCCGGACAGTACACTGAAGCTTTCTTT. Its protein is CASSSGQYTEAFF.

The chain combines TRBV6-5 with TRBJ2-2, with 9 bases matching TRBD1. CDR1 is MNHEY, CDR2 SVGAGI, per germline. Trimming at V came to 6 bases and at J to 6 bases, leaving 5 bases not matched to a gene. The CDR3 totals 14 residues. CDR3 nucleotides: TGTGCCAGCAGGCCGTACAGGGGGCCCGGGGAGCTGTTTTTT. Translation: CASRPYRGPGELFF.

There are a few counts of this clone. CDR3 protein: CASSQALLAGISYEQYF. The CDR3 coding sequence is TGTGCCAGCAGCCAAGCCCTCCTAGCGGGGATCTCCTACGAGCAGTACTTC. V and J are TRBV14 and TRBJ2-7, with 9 positions matching TRBD2. Germline lookup yields CDR1 SGHDN and CDR2 FVKESK. CDR3 length: 17 amino acids. Losses at the gene ends were 1 base for V and 0 bases for J; bases not matched to a gene: 7. The full variable domain, with the rest looked up from reference TRBV14 and TRBJ2-7, is EAGVTQFPSHSVIEKGQTVTLRCDPISGHDNLYWYRRVMGKEIKFLLHFVKESKQDESGMPNNRFLAERTGGTYSTLKVQPAELEDSGVYFCASSQALLAGISYEQYFGPGTRLTVT.

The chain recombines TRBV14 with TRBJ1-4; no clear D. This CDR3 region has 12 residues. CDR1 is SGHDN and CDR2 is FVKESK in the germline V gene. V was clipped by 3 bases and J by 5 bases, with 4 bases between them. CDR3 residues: CASSHSNEKLFF. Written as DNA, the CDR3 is TGTGCCAGCAGCCATTCAAATGAAAAACTGTTTTTT.

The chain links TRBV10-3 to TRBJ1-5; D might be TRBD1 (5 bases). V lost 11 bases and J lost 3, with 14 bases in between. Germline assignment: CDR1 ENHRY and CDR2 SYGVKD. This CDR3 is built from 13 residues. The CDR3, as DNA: TGTGCCTTCCGGCGGGGGAACAATCAGCCCCAGCATTTT. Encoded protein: CAFRRGNNQPQHF.

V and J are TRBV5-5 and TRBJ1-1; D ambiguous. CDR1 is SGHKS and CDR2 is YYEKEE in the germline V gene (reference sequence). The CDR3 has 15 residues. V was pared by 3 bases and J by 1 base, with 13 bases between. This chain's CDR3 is CASSYALGANTEAFF. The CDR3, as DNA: TGTGCCAGCAGCTACGCCCTCGGAGCGAACACTGAAGCTTTCTTT.

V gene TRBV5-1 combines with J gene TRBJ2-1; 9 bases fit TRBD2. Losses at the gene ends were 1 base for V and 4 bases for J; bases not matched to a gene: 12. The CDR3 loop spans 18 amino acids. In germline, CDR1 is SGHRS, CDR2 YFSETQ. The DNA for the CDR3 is TGCGCCAGCAGCTTGATGTCTAGCGGGGACCCTAGATACAATGAGCAGTTCTTC. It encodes CASSLMSSGDPRYNEQFF.

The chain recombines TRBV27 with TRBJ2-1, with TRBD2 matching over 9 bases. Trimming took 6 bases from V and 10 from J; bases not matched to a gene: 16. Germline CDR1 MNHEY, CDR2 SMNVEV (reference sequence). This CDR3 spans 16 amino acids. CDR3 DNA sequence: TGTGCCAGCAGCCCCCCGGTAGCGGGAGAGAGGGGCGAGCAGTTCTTC. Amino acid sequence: CASSPPVAGERGEQFF.

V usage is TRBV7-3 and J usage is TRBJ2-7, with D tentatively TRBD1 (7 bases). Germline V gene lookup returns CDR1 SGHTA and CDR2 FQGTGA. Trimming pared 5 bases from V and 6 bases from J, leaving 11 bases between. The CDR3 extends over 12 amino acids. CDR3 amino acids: CASSRQGGEQYF. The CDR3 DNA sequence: TGTGCCAGCAGCCGGCAGGGGGGCGAGCAGTACTTC.

The CDR3 DNA is TGTGCCAGCAGCTCGCGAACAGGTCTGGGAAAACTGTTTTTT. Translating it yields CASSSRTGLGKLFF. V gene TRBV7-6 combines with J gene TRBJ1-4; possible D gene TRBD1, 5 bases. The CDR3 sequence is 14 residues long. CDR1 is SGHVS, CDR2 FNYEAQ, per germline. The germline V and J ends were trimmed by 4 bases and 10 bases, with 16 bases remaining between them. The variable domain in full, completed from reference TRBV7-6 and TRBJ1-4, reads GAGVSQSPRYKVTKRGQDVALRCDPISGHVSLYWYRQALGQGPEFLTYFNYEAQQDKSGLPNDRFSAERPEGSISTLTIQRTEQRDSAMYRCASSSRTGLGKLFFGSGTQLSVL.

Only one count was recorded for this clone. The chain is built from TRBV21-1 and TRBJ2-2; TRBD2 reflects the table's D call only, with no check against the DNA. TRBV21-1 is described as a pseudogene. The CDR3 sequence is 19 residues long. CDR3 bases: TGTGCCAGCAGCAAACACGGTGAAGCGGGAGGCCCTAGAACCGGGGAGCTGTTTTTT. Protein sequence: CASSKHGEAGGPRTGELFF.

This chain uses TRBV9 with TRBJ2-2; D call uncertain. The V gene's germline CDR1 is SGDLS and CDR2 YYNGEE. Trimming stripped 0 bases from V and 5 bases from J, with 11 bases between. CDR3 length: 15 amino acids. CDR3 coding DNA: TGTGCCAGCAGCGTAGGAGTTAGCTCTACCGGGGAGCTGTTTTTT. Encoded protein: CASSVGVSSTGELFF.

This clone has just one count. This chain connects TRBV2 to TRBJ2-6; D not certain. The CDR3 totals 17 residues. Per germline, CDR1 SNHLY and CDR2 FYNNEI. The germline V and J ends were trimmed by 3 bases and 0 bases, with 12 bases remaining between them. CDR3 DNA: TGTGCCAGCAGTGAGGCAGGTGTCTTCTCTGGGGCCAACGTCCTGACTTTC. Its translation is CASSEAGVFSGANVLTF.

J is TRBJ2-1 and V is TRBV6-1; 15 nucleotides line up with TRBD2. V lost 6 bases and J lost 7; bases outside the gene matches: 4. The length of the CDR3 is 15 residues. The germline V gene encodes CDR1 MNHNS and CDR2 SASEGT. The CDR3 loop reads CASRGTSGRINEQFF. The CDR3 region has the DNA TGTGCCAGCAGGGGGACTAGCGGGAGGATAAATGAGCAGTTCTTC.

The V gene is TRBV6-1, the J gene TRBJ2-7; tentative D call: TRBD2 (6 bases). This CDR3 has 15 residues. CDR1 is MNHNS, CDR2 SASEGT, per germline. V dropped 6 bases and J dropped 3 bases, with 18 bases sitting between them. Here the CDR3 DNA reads TGTGCCAGCAGGGGGACGTGGCGGGGAGGCTACGAGCAGTACTTC. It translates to CASRGTWRGGYEQYF.

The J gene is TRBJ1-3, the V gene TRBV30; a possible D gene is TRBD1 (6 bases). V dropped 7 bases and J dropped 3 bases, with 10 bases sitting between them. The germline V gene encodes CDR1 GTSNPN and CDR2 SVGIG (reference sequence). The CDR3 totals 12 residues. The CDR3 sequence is CAFGRGGNTIYF. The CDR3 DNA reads TGTGCCTTCGGCAGGGGTGGAAACACCATATATTTT. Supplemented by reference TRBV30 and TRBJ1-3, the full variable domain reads SQTIHQWPATLVQPVGSPLSLECTVEGTSNPNLYWYRQAAGRGLQLLFYSVGIGQISSEVPQNLSASRPQDRQFILSSKKLLLSDSGFYLCAFGRGGNTIYFGEGSWLTVV.

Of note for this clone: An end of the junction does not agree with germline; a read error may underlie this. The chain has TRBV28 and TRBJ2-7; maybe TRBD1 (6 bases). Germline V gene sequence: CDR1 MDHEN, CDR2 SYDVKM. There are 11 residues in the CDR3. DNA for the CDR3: TGTGCCAGCAGTTTCGACAGGACACCACACTTC. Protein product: CASSFDRTPHF. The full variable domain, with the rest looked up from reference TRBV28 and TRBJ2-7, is DVKVTQSSRYLVKRTGEKVFLECVQDMDHENMFWYRQDPGLGLRLIYFSYDVKMKEKGDIPEGYSVSREKKERFSLILESASTNQTSMYLCASSFDRTPHFGPGTRLTVT.

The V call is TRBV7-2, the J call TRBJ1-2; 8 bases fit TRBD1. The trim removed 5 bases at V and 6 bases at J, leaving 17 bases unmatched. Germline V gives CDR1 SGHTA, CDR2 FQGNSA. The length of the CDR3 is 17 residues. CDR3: CASSVQGQATGGNGYTF. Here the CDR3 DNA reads TGTGCCAGCAGCGTCCAGGGACAGGCTACCGGCGGGAATGGCTACACCTTC.

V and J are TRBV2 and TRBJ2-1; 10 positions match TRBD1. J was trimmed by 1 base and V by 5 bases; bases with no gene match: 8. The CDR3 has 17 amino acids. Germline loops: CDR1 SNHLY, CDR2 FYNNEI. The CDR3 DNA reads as TGTGCCAGCAGTCACGACAGGGGGCGCAGATCCTACAATGAGCAGTTCTTC. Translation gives CASSHDRGRRSYNEQFF.

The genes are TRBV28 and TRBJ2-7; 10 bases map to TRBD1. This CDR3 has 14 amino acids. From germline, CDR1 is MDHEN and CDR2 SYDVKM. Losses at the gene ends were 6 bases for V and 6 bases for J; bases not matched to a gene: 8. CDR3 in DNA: TGTGCCAGCAGCCCCCCGGGACAGGGGCCCGAGCAGTACTTC. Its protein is CASSPPGQGPEQYF. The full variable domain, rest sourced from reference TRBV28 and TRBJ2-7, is DVKVTQSSRYLVKRTGEKVFLECVQDMDHENMFWYRQDPGLGLRLIYFSYDVKMKEKGDIPEGYSVSREKKERFSLILESASTNQTSMYLCASSPPGQGPEQYFGPGTRLTVT.

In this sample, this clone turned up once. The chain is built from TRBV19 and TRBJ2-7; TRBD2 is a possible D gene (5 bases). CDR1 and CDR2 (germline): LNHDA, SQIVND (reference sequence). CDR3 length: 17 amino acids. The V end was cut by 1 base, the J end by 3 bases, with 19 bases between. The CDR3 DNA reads TGTGCCAGTAGTATAGTGAACAGCCGGGGAACTAACTACGAGCAGTACTTC. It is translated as CASSIVNSRGTNYEQYF. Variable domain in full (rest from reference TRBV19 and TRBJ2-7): DGGITQSPKYLFRKEGQNVTLSCEQNLNHDAMYWYRQDPGQGLRLIYYSQIVNDFQKGDIAEGYSVSREKKESFPLTVTSAQKNPTAFYLCASSIVNSRGTNYEQYFGPGTRLTVT.

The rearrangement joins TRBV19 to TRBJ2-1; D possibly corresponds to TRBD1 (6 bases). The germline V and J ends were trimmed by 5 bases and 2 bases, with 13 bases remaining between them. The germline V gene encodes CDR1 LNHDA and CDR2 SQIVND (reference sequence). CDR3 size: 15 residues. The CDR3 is CASSAKTGTYNEQFF. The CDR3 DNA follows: TGTGCCAGTAGTGCTAAGACAGGTACCTACAATGAGCAGTTCTTC.

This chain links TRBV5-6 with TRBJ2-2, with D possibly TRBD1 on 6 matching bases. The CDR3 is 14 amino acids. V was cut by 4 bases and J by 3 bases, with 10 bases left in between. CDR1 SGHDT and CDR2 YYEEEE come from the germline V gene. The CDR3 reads CASSRGQYTGELFF. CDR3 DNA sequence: TGTGCCAGCAGCCGTGGACAGTACACCGGGGAGCTGTTTTTT.

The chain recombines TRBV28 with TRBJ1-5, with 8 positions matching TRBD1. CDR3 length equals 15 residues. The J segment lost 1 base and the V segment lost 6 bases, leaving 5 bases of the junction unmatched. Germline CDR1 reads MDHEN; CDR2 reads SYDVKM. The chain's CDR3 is CASRKTGVSNQPQHF. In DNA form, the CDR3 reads TGTGCCAGCAGAAAGACAGGGGTGAGCAATCAGCCCCAGCATTTT. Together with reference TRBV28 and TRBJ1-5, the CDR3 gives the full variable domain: DVKVTQSSRYLVKRTGEKVFLECVQDMDHENMFWYRQDPGLGLRLIYFSYDVKMKEKGDIPEGYSVSREKKERFSLILESASTNQTSMYLCASRKTGVSNQPQHFGDGTRLSIL.

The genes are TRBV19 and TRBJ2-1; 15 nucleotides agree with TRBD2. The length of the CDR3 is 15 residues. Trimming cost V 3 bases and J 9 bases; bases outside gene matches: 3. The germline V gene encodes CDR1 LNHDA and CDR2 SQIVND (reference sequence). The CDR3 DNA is TGTGCCAGTAGTATTGGGACTAGCGGGAGGAGTGAGCAGTTCTTC. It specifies CASSIGTSGRSEQFF.

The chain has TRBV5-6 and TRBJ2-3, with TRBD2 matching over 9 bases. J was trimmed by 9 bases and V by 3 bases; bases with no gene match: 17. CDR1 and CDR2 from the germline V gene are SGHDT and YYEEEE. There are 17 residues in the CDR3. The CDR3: CASSSLRFAGGRGTQYF. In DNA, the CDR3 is TGTGCCAGCAGCTCCTTAAGGTTCGCGGGGGGGCGGGGAACGCAGTATTTT. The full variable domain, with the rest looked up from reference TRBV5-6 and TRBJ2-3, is DAGVTQSPTHLIKTRGQQVTLRCSPKSGHDTVSWYQQALGQGPQFIFQYYEEEERQRGNFPDRFSGHQFPNYSSELNVNALLLGDSALYLCASSSLRFAGGRGTQYFGPGTRLTVL.

The DNA of the CDR3 is TGTGCCAGCACCAAGACAGGGGGCACCGGGGAGCTGTTTTTT. Translation gives CASTKTGGTGELFF. This sequence joins TRBV5-4 and TRBJ2-2; 9 bases are shared with TRBD1. The germline CDR1 and CDR2 sequences are SGHNT and YYREEE (reference sequence). This CDR3 has 14 amino acids. V was clipped by 6 bases and J by 4 bases; unmatched bases: 4.